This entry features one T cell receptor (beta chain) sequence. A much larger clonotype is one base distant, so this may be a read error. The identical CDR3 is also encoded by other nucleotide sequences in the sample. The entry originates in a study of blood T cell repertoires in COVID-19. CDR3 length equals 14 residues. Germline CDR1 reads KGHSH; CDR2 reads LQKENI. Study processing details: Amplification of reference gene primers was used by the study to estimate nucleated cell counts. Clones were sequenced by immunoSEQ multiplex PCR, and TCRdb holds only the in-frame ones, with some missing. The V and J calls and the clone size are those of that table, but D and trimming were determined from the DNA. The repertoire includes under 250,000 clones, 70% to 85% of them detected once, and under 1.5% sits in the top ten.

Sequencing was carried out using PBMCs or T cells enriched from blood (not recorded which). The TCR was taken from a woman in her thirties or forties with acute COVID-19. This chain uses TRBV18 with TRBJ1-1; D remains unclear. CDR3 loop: CASSPISRNTEAFF. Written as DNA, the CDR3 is TGTGCTAGCTCACCAATCTCCAGGAACACTGAAGCTTTCTTT.